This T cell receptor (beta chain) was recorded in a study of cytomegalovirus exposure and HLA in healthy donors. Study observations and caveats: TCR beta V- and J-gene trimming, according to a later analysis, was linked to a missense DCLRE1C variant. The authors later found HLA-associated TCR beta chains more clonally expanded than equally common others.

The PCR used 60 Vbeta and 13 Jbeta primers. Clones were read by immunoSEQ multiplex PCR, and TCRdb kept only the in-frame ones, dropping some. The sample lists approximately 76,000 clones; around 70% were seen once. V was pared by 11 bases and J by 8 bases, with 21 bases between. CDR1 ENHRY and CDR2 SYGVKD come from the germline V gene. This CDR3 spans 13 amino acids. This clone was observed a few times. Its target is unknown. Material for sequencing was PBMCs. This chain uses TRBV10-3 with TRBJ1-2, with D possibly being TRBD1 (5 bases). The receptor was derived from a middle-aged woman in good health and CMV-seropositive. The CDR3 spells CASRVSPHRGYTF. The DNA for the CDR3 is TGTGCCTCCAGGGTTAGCCCACATCGGGGCTACACCTTC.